These 6 T cell receptor beta chains originate from one sample sequenced in a study of shared clonotypes between healthy human individuals (TCRdb year 2020). The library was obtained by the immunoSEQ multiplex PCR assay. TCRdb obtained this table from immuneACCESS and retained in-frame rearrangements with V and J assigned. These tables miss some clones; where compared with another copy, unresolved V genes account for less than half of the shortfall, and the remainder is unexplained. Present in this sample are about 110,000 clones, more than 65% of which were seen just once. The ten largest account for roughly 24% of the sample. Sequencing was carried out using memory CD8+ T cells sorted from blood. According to the study, the label for this sample's cell subset or site signals: CD45RO+ cells pooled with CCR7-negative TemRA cells. The source of these receptors is a woman younger than 45 in good health.

The J gene is TRBJ2-2, the V gene TRBV27; the D is unclear. The CDR3 has 13 amino acids. Trimming cost V 3 bases and J 3 bases, with 5 bases left between them. The germline CDR1 and CDR2 sequences are MNHEY and SMNVEV (reference sequence). The DNA for the CDR3 is TGTGCCAGCAGTTTGGCATACACCGGGGAGCTGTTTTTT. Its translation is CASSLAYTGELFF.

The chain combines TRBV11-1 with TRBJ1-1; D is possibly TRBD1 (6 bases). This CDR3 is built from 15 residues. Per the germline V gene, CDR1 is SGHAT and CDR2 is FQDESV (reference sequence). Deletions cut 3 bases from V and 1 base from J, with 12 bases between. The CDR3 sequence: CASSLHWGPNTEAFF. CDR3 sequence (DNA): TGTGCCAGCAGCTTGCACTGGGGGCCGAACACTGAAGCTTTCTTT. The full variable domain, completed using reference TRBV11-1 and TRBJ1-1, is EAEVAQSPRYKITEKSQAVAFWCDPISGHATLYWYRQILGQGPELLVQFQDESVVDDSQLPKDRFSAERLKGVDSTLKIQPAELGDSAMYLCASSLHWGPNTEAFFGQGTRLTVV.

This clone was picked up a small number of times. The chain joins TRBV9 to TRBJ2-3, with D possibly being TRBD1 (5 bases). Germline V lookup: CDR1 SGDLS, CDR2 YYNGEE. Trimming shortened V by 3 bases and J by 0 bases, and 17 bases separated the two germline ends. The CDR3 is made up of 17 amino acids. The CDR3 bases are TGTGCCAGCAGCGCCAGGTTCGGCAGGGATAGCACAGATACGCAGTATTTT. Translated, it gives CASSARFGRDSTDTQYF.

This clone showed up just a few times. The V gene is TRBV25-1, the J gene TRBJ2-5; 7 bases fit TRBD1. The J call may be incorrect, as the DNA end agrees better with TRBJ2-7. From germline, CDR1 is MGHDK and CDR2 SYGVNS. The CDR3 runs 15 residues. The CDR3 nucleotides are TGTGCCAGCAGTGGGGACAGAGACCCCTCCTACGAGCAGTACTTC. Amino acids: CASSGDRDPSYEQYF.

V is TRBV4-2 and J is TRBJ2-3, with 7 bases matching TRBD2. The V gene end was trimmed by 1 base and the J gene end by 2 bases; junction bases not matched to a gene: 9. The CDR3 totals 17 residues. Germline V CDR1 and CDR2: LGHNA, YNFKEQ. The CDR3 region is CASSQGLAGAPTDTQYF. CDR3 nucleotide sequence: TGTGCCAGCAGCCAAGGTCTGGCGGGAGCCCCCACAGATACGCAGTATTTT.

This clone showed up just a few times. This chain uses TRBV7-9 with TRBJ2-7; TRBD2 might be the D (6 bases). The CDR3 covers 13 residues. Trimming shortened V by 4 bases and J by 3 bases, and 10 bases separated the two germline ends. Germline V gives CDR1 SEHNR, CDR2 FQNEAQ (reference sequence). The CDR3 sequence is CASSSSAGYEQYF. DNA of the CDR3: TGTGCCAGCAGCTCTAGCGCTGGCTACGAGCAGTACTTC.